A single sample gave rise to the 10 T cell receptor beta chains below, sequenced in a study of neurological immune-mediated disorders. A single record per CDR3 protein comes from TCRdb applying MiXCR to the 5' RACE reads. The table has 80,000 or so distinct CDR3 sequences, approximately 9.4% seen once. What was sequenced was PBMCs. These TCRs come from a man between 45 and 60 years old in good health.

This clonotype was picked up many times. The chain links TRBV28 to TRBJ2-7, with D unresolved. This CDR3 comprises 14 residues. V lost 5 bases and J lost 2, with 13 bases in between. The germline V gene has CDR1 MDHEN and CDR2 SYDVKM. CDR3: CASSPAIVPYEQYF. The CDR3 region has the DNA TGTGCCAGCAGTCCAGCCATTGTGCCCTACGAGCAGTACTTC.

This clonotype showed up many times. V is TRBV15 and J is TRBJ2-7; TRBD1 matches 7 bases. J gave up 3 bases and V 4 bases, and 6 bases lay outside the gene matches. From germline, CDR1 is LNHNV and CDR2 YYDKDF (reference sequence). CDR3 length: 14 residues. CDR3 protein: CATSTPWDSYEQYF. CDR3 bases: TGTGCCACCAGCACTCCCTGGGACAGCTACGAGCAGTACTTC.

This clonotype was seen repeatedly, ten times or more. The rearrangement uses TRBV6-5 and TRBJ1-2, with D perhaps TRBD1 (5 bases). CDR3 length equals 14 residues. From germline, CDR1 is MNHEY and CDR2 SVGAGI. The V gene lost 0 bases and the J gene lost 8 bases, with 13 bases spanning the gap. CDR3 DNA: TGTGCCAGCAGTTACTCGGGGAGGGGAGGCGGCTACACCTTC. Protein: CASSYSGRGGGYTF.

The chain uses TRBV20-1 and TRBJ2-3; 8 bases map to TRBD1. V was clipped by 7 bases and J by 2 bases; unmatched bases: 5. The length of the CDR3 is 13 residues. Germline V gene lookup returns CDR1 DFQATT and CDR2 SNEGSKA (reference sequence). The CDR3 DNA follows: TGCAGTGAAACGGGACAGGACACAGATACGCAGTATTTT. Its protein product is CSETGQDTDTQYF.

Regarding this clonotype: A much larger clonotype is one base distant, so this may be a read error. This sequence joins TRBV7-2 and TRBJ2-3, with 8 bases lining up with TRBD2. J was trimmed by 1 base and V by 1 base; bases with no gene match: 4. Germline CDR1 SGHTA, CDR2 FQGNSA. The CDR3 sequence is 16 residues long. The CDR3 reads CASSLDPAGGTDTQYF. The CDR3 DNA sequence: TGTGCCAGCAGCTTAGATCCAGCGGGGGGCACAGATACGCAGTATTTT. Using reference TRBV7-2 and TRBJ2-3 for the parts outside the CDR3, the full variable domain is GAGVSQSPSNKVTEKGKDVELRCDPISGHTALYWYRQSLGQGLEFLIYFQGNSAPDKSGLPSDRFSAERTGGSVSTLTIQRTQQEDSAVYLCASSLDPAGGTDTQYFGPGTRLTVL.

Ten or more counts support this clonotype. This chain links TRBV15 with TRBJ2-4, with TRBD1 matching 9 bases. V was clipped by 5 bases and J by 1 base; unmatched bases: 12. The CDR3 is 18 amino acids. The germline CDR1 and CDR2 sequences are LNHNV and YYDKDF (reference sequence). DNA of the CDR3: TGTGCCACCAGCCCGCGGGACAGGGTTTCGGAGGCCAAAAACATTCAGTACTTC. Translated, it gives CATSPRDRVSEAKNIQYF.

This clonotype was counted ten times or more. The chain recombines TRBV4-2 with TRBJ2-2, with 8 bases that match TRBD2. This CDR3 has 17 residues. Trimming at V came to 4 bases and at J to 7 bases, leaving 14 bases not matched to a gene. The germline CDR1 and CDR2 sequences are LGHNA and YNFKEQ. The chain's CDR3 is CASSPKGSGGRGGELFF. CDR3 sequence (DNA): TGTGCCAGCAGCCCCAAGGGAAGCGGGGGACGCGGCGGGGAGCTGTTTTTT.

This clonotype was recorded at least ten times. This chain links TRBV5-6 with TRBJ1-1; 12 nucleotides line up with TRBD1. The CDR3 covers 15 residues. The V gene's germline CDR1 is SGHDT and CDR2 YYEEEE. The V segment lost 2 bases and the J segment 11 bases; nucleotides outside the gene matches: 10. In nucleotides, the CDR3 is TGTGCCAGCAGCTTCTCGGCCGGGACAGGGGGCTGGGCTTTCTTT. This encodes CASSFSAGTGGWAFF.

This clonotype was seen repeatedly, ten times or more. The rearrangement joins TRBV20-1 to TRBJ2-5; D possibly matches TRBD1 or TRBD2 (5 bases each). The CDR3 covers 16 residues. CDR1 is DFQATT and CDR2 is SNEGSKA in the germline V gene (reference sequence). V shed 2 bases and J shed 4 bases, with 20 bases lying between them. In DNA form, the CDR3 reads TGCAGTGCTAGAAAGGGACGGGGAAGGGTAGTAGAGACCCAGTACTTC. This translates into CSARKGRGRVVETQYF.

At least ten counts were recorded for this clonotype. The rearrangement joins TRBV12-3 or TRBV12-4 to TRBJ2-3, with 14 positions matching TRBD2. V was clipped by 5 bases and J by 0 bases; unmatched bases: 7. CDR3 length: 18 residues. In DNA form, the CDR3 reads TGTGCCAGCAGTCTGGGACTAGCGGGGGCCTTTAGCACAGATACGCAGTATTTT. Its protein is CASSLGLAGAFSTDTQYF.